The entry that follows covers one T cell receptor beta chain sequence. The antigen remains unidentified. This entry comes from a study of T cell repertoires in cytomegalovirus infection. About the study: Evidence of both CMV infection and a matching HLA type came from public TCR beta signatures.

V was shortened by 6 bases and J by 10 bases, with 10 bases between the two germline ends. This CDR3 region has 12 residues. Whole-study results and caveats: CMV-specific HLA-C-restricted TCR beta clonotypes dominated the ex vivo response.

TCRdb ran MiXCR on the reads and lists one entry per CDR3 protein. The sample shows about 900,000 distinct CDR3 sequences, approximately 30% of them seen only once. The sequencing here drew on cultured CD8+ T cells from PBMCs, taken from culture after CMV antigen stimulation. This receptor was obtained from a human donor in good health (CMV status not recorded). Some clones in this sample may be carry-over from other donors' samples. The rearrangement joins TRBV12-3 or TRBV12-4 to TRBJ1-6, with D possibly being TRBD1 (6 bases). CDR3 loop: CASRNRVSPLHF. The CDR3 nucleotides read TGTGCCAGCAGGAACAGGGTCTCACCCCTCCACTTT.